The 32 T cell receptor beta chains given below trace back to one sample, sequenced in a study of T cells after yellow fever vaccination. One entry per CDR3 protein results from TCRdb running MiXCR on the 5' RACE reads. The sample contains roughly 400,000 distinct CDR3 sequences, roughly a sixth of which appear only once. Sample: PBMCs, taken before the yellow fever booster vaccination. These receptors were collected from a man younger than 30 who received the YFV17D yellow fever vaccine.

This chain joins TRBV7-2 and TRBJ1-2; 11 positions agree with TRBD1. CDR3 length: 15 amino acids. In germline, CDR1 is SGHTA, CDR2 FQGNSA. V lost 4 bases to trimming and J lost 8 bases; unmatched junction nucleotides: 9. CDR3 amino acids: CASSSGQGASSGYTF. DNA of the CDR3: TGTGCCAGCAGCTCCGGACAGGGGGCTAGTAGCGGCTACACCTTC.

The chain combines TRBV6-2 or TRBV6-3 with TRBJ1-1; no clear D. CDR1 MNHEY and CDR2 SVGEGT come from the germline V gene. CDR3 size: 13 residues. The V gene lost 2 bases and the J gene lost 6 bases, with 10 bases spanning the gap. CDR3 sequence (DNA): TGTGCCAGCAGTTACCGGGGTGGATCTGAAGCTTTCTTT. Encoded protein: CASSYRGGSEAFF.

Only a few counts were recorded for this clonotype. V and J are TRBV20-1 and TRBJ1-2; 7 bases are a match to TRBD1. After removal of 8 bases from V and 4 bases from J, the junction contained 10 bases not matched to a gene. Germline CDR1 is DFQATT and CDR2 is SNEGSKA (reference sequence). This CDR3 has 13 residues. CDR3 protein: CSTSRGLLYGYTF. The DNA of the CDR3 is TGCAGTACCTCAAGGGGGCTCCTCTATGGCTACACCTTC.

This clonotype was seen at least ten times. The DNA of the CDR3 is TGTGCCAGCAGCACGGACAGGGGAGGAAACACCATATATTTT. This codes for CASSTDRGGNTIYF. The V gene is TRBV7-2, the J gene TRBJ1-3, with 9 bases aligning to TRBD1. The CDR3 sequence is 14 residues long. V lost 5 bases and J lost 4; bases outside the gene matches: 3. Germline assignment: CDR1 SGHTA and CDR2 FQGNSA.

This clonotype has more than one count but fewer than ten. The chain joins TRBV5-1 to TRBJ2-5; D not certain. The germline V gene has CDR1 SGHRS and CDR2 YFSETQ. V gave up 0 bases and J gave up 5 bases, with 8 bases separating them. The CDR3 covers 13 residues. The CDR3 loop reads CASSLEATETQYF. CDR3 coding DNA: TGCGCCAGCAGCTTGGAAGCCACGGAGACCCAGTACTTC.

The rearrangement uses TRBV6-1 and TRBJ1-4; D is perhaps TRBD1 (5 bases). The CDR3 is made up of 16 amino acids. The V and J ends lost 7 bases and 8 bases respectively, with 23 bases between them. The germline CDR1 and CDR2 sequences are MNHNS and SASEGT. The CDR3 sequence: CASMGEQMARQEKLFF. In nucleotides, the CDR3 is TGTGCCAGCATGGGGGAGCAGATGGCCCGTCAGGAAAAACTGTTTTTT.

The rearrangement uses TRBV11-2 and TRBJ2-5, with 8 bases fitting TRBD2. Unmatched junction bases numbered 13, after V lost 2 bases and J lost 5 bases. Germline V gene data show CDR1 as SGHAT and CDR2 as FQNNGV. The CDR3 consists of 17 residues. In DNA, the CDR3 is TGTGCCAGCAGCTTAAGGTCGGGCGGGGGGTCTCGGGAGACCCAGTACTTC. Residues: CASSLRSGGGSRETQYF.

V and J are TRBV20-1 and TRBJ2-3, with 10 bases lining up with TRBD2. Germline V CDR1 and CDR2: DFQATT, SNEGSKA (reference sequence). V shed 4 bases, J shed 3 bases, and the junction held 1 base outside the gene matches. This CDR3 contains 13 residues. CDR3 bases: TGCAGTGCTACGGGACTAGCGACAGATACGCAGTATTTT. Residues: CSATGLATDTQYF.

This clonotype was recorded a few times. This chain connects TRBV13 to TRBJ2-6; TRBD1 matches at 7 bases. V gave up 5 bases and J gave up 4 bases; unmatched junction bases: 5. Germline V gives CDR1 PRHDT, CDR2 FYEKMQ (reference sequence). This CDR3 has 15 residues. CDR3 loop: CASSEGAAGANVLTF. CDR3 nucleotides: TGTGCCAGCAGCGAGGGGGCGGCGGGGGCCAACGTCCTGACTTTC.

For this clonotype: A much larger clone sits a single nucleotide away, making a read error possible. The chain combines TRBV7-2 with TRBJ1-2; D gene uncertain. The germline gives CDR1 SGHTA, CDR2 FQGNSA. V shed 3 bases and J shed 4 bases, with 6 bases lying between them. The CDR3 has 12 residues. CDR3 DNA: TGTGCCAGCAGCTTGACAAGCTATGGCTACACCTTC. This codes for CASSLTSYGYTF.

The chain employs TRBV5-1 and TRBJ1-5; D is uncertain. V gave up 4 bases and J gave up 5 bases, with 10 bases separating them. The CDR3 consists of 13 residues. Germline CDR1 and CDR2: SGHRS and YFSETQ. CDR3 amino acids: CASSADGDQPQHF. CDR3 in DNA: TGCGCCAGCAGCGCAGACGGCGATCAGCCCCAGCATTTT.

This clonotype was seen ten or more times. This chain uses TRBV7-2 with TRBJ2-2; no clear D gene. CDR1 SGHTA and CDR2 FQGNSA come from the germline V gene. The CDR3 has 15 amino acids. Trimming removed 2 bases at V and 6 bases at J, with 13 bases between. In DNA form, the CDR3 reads TGTGCCAGCAGCTTAATCGGTCAAACTTCCGGGGAGCTGTTTTTT. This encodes CASSLIGQTSGELFF.

CDR3 residues: CASSRGGEEQFF. The CDR3 nucleotides read TGTGCCAGCTCACGCGGCGGGGAAGAGCAGTTCTTC. The chain links TRBV18 to TRBJ2-1; D possibly corresponds to TRBD2 (6 bases). V was shortened by 4 bases and J by 10 bases, with 11 bases between the two germline ends. The CDR3 runs 12 residues. Germline CDR1 is KGHSH and CDR2 is LQKENI.

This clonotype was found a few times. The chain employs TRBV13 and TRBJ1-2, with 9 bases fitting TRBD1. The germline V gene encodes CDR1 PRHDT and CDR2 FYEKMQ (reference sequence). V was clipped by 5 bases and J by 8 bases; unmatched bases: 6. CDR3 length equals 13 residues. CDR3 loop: CASSPQGAVGYTF. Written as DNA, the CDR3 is TGTGCCAGCAGCCCACAGGGGGCGGTCGGCTACACCTTC.

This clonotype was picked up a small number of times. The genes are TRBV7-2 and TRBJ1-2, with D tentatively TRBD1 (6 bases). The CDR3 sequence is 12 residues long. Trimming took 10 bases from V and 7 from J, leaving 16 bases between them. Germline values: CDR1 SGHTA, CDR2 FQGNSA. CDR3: CAISLGGPGYTF. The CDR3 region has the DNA TGTGCCATTTCCCTTGGGGGGCCTGGCTACACCTTC.

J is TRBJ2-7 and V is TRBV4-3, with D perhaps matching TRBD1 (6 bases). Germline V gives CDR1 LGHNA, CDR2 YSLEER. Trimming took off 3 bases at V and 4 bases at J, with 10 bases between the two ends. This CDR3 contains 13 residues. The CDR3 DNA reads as TGCGCCAGCAGCCAGGAACAGGGATACGAGCAGTACGTC. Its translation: CASSQEQGYEQYV.

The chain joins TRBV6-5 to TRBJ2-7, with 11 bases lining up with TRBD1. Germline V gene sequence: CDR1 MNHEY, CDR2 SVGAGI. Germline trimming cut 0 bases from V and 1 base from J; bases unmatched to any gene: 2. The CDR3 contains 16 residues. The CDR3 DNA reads TGTGCCAGCAGTTACTCTGGACAGGGGGCGTCCTACGAGCAGTACTTC. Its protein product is CASSYSGQGASYEQYF.

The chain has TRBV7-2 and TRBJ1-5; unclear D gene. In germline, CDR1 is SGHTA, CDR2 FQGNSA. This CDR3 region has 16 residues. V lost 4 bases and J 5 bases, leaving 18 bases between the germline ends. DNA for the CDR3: TGTGCCAGCAGCTCCACCCCCGGGGTAAGGGATCAGCCCCAGCATTTT. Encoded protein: CASSSTPGVRDQPQHF.

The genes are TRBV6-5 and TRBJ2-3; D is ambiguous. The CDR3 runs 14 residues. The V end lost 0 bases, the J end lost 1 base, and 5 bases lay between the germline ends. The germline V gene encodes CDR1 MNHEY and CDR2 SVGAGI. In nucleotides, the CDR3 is TGTGCCAGCAGTTACTCAGTCGGCACAGATACGCAGTATTTT. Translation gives CASSYSVGTDTQYF.

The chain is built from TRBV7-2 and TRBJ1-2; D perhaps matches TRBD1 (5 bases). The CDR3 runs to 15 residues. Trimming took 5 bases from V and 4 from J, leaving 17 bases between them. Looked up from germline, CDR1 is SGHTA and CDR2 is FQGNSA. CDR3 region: CASSALGTRTYGYTF. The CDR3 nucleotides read TGTGCCAGCAGCGCTCTCGGGACCCGGACCTATGGCTACACCTTC.

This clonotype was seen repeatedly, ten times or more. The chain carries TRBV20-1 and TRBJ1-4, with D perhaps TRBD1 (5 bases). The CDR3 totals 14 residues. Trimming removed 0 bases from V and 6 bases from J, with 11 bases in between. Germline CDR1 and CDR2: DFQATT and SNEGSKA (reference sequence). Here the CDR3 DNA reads TGCAGTGCTAGAGATCCTGCCAGGGATGAAAAACTGTTTTTT. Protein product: CSARDPARDEKLFF.

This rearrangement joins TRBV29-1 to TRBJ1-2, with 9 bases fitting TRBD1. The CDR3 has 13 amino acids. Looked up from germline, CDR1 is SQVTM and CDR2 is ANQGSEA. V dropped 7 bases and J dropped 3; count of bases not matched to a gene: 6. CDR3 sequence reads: CSATGGADYGYTF. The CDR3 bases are TGCAGCGCTACAGGGGGCGCCGACTATGGCTACACCTTC.

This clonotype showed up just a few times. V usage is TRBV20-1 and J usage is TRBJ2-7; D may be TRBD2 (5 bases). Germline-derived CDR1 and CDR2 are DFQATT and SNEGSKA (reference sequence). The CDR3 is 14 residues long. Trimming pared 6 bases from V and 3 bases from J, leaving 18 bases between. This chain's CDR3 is CSALDGMQSYEQYF. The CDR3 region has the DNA TGCAGTGCCCTGGACGGGATGCAGAGCTACGAGCAGTACTTC.

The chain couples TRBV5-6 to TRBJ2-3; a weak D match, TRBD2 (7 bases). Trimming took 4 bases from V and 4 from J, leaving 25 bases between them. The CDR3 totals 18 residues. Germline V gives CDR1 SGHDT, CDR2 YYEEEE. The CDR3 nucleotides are TGTGCCAGCAGCGCCCTGGCGCGGGGGCCTCTCCGGGCAGATACGCAGTATTTT. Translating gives CASSALARGPLRADTQYF.

The CDR3 sequence is CASSSRGTQDTQYF. The CDR3 DNA sequence: TGTGCCAGTTCTAGTCGGGGGACACAAGATACGCAGTATTTT. The rearrangement joins TRBV28 to TRBJ2-3; D is perhaps TRBD1 or TRBD2 (6 bases each). The V end lost 9 bases, the J end lost 5 bases, and 18 bases lay between the germline ends. CDR1 MDHEN and CDR2 SYDVKM come from the germline V gene. This CDR3 has 14 amino acids.

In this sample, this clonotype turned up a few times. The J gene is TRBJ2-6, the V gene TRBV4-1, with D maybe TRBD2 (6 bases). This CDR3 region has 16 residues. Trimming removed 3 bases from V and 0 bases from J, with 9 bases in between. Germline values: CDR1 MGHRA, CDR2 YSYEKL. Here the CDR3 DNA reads TGCGCCAGCAGCCAGGAGGGCACCTCTGGGGCCAACGTCCTGACTTTC. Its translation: CASSQEGTSGANVLTF.

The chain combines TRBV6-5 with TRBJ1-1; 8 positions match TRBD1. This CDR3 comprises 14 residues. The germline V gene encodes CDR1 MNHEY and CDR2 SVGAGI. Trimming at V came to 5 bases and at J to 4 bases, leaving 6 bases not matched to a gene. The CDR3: CASSASTGGTEAFF. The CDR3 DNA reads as TGTGCCAGCAGTGCCTCCACAGGGGGCACTGAAGCTTTCTTT.

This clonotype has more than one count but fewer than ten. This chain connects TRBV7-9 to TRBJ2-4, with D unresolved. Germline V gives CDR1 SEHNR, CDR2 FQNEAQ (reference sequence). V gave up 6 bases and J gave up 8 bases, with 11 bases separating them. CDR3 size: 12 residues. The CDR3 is CASRGFLDIQYF. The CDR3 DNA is TGTGCCAGCAGAGGGTTTCTGGACATTCAGTACTTC.

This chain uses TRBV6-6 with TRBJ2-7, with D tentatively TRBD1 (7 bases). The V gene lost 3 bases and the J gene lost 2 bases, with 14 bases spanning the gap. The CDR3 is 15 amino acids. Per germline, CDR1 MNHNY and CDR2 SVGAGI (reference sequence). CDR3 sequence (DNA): TGTGCCAGCAGTTATAGGGCAGGGGGGACCTACGAGCAGTACGTC. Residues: CASSYRAGGTYEQYV.

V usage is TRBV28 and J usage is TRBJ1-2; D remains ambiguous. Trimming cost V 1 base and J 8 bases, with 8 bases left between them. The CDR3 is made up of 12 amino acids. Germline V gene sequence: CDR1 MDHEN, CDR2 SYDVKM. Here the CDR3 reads CASSLLGSGYTF. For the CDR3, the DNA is TGTGCCAGCAGTTTATTGGGGTCGGGCTACACCTTC.

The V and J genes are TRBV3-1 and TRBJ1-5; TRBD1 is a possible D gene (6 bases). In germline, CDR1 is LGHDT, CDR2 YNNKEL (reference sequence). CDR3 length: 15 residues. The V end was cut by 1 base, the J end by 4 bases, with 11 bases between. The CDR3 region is CASSQGGTGNQPQHF. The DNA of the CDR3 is TGTGCCAGCAGCCAAGGGGGCACAGGGAATCAGCCCCAGCATTTT.

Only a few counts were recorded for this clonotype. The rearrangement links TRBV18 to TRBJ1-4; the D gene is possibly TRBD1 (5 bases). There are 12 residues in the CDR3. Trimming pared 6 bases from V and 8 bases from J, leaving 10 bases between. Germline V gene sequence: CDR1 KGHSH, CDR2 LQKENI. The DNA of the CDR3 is TGTGCCAGCTCGACAGCCGCGGAAAAACTGTTTTTT. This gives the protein CASSTAAEKLFF.